A selection of T cell receptor beta chains follows, all from one sample in a study of blood T cell repertoires in COVID-19. Measured with immunoSEQ multiplex PCR; TCRdb has only the in-frame clones, and not every one. The sample contains about 160,000 clones, over 75% of which appear only once. Sequencing was done on a sample of PBMCs or T cells enriched from blood (not recorded which). The receptors stem from a woman aged 45-65 years who had recovered from COVID-19. The CDR3 runs from the conserved cysteine through the conserved F or W. D genes are given only for firm matches. The size of a clone is reported for some rows only, either as once, few or many, or as a class for expanded clones.

J: TRBJ1-3
D: .
V: TRBV7-2
size: .
length: 13
CDR3: CASTLTAGNTIYF
DNA: TGTGCCAGCACCCTAACGGCTGGAAACACCATATATTTT

J: TRBJ2-3
D: TRBD2
V: TRBV9
size: .
length: 16
CDR3: CASSVERGTFPDTQYF
DNA: TGTGCCAGCAGCGTAGAGCGGGGAACCTTTCCGGATACGCAGTATTTT

J: TRBJ1-6
D: TRBD1
V: TRBV9
size: .
length: 15
CDR3: CASSPRQGLNSPLHF
DNA: TGTGCCAGCAGCCCTCGACAGGGTTTGAATTCACCCCTCCACTTT

J: TRBJ2-1
D: .
V: TRBV19
size: .
length: 15
CDR3: CASSMELSSYNEQFF
DNA: TGTGCCAGTAGTATGGAGCTAAGCTCCTACAATGAGCAGTTCTTC

J: TRBJ1-5
D: .
V: TRBV18
size: .
length: 14
CDR3: CASSPEEGYQPQHF
DNA: TGTGCCAGCTCACCAGAAGAGGGTTATCAGCCCCAGCATTTT

J: TRBJ2-3
D: .
V: TRBV27
size: many
length: 14
CDR3: CASSERFRTDTQYF
DNA: TGTGCCAGCAGCGAGAGGTTCCGCACAGATACGCAGTATTTT

J: TRBJ2-2
D: .
V: TRBV19
size: few
length: 13
CDR3: CASSNRVTGELFF
DNA: TGTGCCAGTAGTAACAGGGTAACCGGGGAGCTGTTTTTT

J: TRBJ1-2
D: .
V: TRBV6-5
size: .
length: 12
CDR3: CASKEIAYGYTF
DNA: TGTGCCAGCAAGGAAATAGCCTATGGCTACACCTTC

J: TRBJ1-2
D: .
V: TRBV15
size: .
length: 14
CDR3: CATSRAAGAYGYTF
DNA: TGTGCCACCAGCAGAGCGGCAGGGGCCTATGGCTACACCTTC

J: TRBJ2-3
D: TRBD1
V: TRBV9
size: once
length: 18
CDR3: CASSEAPTGGLVTDTQYF
DNA: TGTGCCAGCAGCGAGGCACCTACAGGGGGACTGGTCACAGATACGCAGTATTTT

J: TRBJ1-1
D: TRBD1
V: TRBV7-9
size: .
length: 14
CDR3: CASSRQGDGTEAFF
DNA: TGTGCCAGCAGCAGACAGGGGGATGGCACTGAAGCTTTCTTT

J: TRBJ2-2
D: TRBD1
V: TRBV7-9
size: .
length: 17
CDR3: CASSLGQGLFGTGELFF
DNA: TGTGCCAGCAGTCTGGGACAGGGGCTTTTCGGTACCGGGGAGCTGTTTTTT

J: TRBJ1-3
D: .
V: TRBV7-2
size: .
length: 16
CDR3: CASSSETGIGRNTIYF
DNA: TGTGCCAGCAGCTCCGAGACAGGAATTGGTAGGAACACCATATATTTT

J: TRBJ1-1
D: .
V: TRBV7-2
size: .
length: 16
CDR3: CASSLDPGILNTEAFF
DNA: TGTGCCAGCAGCTTAGACCCAGGGATATTGAACACTGAAGCTTTCTTT

J: TRBJ1-1
D: TRBD1
V: TRBV10-3
size: .
length: 13
CDR3: CAISHTGVTEAFF
DNA: TGTGCCATCAGCCATACAGGGGTGACTGAAGCTTTCTTT

J: TRBJ1-4
D: TRBD1
V: TRBV18
size: .
length: 17
CDR3: CASSPFGQGPTNEKLFF
DNA: TGTGCCAGCTCACCTTTCGGACAGGGTCCGACTAATGAAAAACTGTTTTTT

J: TRBJ1-1
D: .
V: TRBV27
size: .
length: 15
CDR3: CASSLASGWGTEAFF
DNA: TGTGCCAGCAGTTTAGCTTCGGGATGGGGCACTGAAGCTTTCTTT

J: TRBJ1-5
D: TRBD1
V: TRBV6-2/TRBV6-3
size: .
length: 18
CDR3: CASSYPGQGLYSNQPQHF
DNA: TGTGCCAGCAGTTATCCGGGACAGGGGCTTTATAGCAATCAGCCCCAGCATTTT

J: TRBJ2-5
D: .
V: TRBV7-9
size: .
length: 13
CDR3: CASSYFDGGTQYF
DNA: TGTGCCAGCAGCTATTTCGACGGAGGGACCCAGTACTTC

J: TRBJ1-2
D: TRBD1
V: TRBV5-6
size: .
length: 14
CDR3: CASSFGDREYGYTF
DNA: TGTGCCAGCAGCTTCGGGGACAGGGAGTATGGCTACACCTTC

J: TRBJ1-4
D: .
V: TRBV11-2
size: .
length: 13
CDR3: CASRGPANEKLFF
DNA: TGTGCCAGCAGGGGGCCGGCTAATGAAAAACTGTTTTTT

J: TRBJ1-2
D: TRBD1
V: TRBV29-1
size: .
length: 12
CDR3: CSGGQSHDGYTF
DNA: TGCAGCGGGGGACAGTCACACGATGGCTACACCTTC

J: TRBJ1-6
D: .
V: TRBV9
size: .
length: 13
CDR3: CASSVAAGSPLHF
DNA: TGTGCCAGCAGCGTAGCGGCAGGATCACCCCTCCACTTT

J: TRBJ2-1
D: TRBD1
V: TRBV7-9
size: once
length: 15
CDR3: CASSLVARGYNEQFF
DNA: TGTGCCAGCAGCTTAGTGGCCAGGGGGTACAATGAGCAGTTCTTC

J: TRBJ1-4
D: .
V: TRBV14
size: once
length: 18
CDR3: CASSQFRALDSTNEKLFF
DNA: TGTGCCAGCAGCCAATTCCGGGCCTTGGACAGCACTAATGAAAAACTGTTTTTT

J: TRBJ2-1
D: .
V: TRBV29-1
size: .
length: 10
CDR3: CSVGDGEQFF
DNA: TGCAGCGTTGGAGACGGGGAGCAGTTCTTC

J: TRBJ1-1
D: TRBD1
V: TRBV7-9
size: .
length: 15
CDR3: CASSGRTGQHTEAFF
DNA: TGTGCCAGCAGCGGAAGGACAGGGCAACACACTGAAGCTTTCTTT

J: TRBJ1-1
D: TRBD1
V: TRBV3-1/TRBV3-2
size: .
length: 16
CDR3: CASSPNRGDFSTEAFF
DNA: TGTGCCAGCAGCCCAAACAGGGGAGATTTTAGCACTGAAGCTTTCTTT

J: TRBJ1-1
D: .
V: TRBV19
size: once
length: 13
CDR3: CAILGTRATEAFF
DNA: TGTGCCATCCTCGGGACTCGCGCGACTGAAGCTTTCTTT

J: TRBJ2-2
D: TRBD1
V: TRBV9
size: .
length: 17
CDR3: CASSGPGGAGFGGELFF
DNA: TGTGCCAGCAGCGGTCCAGGGGGCGCGGGATTCGGCGGGGAGCTGTTTTTT

J: TRBJ1-6
D: .
V: TRBV6-5
size: .
length: 12
CDR3: CASSYSSSPLHF
DNA: TGTGCCAGCAGTTACTCGAGTTCACCCCTCCACTTT

J: TRBJ2-1
D: .
V: TRBV6-2/TRBV6-3
size: few
length: 12
CDR3: CASSYGLGEQFF
DNA: TGTGCCAGCAGTTACGGTCTAGGTGAGCAGTTCTTC

J: TRBJ1-1
D: TRBD1
V: TRBV19
size: once
length: 15
CDR3: CASSIGTGVSTEAFF
DNA: TGTGCCAGTAGTATAGGCACAGGGGTTTCCACTGAAGCTTTCTTT

J: TRBJ1-1
D: TRBD1
V: TRBV30
size: .
length: 12
CDR3: CAWKGERGRAFF
DNA: TGTGCCTGGAAGGGTGAGAGGGGGCGAGCTTTCTTT

J: TRBJ2-3
D: TRBD2
V: TRBV7-2
size: .
length: 18
CDR3: CASSLEGSGGARLATQYF
DNA: TGTGCCAGCAGCTTAGAAGGTAGCGGGGGGGCCAGGCTCGCTACGCAGTATTTT

J: TRBJ1-5
D: TRBD1
V: TRBV10-2
size: .
length: 14
CDR3: CASSEGRQGEPQHF
DNA: TGCGCCAGCAGTGAGGGGAGACAGGGGGAGCCCCAGCATTTT